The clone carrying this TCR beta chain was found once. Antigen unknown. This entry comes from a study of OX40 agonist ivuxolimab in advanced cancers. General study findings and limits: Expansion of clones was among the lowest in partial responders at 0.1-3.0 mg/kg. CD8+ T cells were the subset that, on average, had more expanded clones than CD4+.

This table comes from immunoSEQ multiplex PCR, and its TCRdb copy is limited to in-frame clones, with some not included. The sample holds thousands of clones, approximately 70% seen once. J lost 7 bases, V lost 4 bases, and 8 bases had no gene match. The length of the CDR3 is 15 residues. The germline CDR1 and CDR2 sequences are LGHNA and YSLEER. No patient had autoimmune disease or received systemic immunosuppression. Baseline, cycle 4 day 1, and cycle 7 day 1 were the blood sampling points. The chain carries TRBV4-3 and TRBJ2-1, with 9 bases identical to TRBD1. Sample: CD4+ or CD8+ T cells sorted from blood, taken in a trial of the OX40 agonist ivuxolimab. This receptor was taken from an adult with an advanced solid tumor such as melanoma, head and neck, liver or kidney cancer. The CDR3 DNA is TGCGCCAGCAGCCCCCTCGACAGGGGGGGAAATGAGCAGTTCTTC. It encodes CASSPLDRGGNEQFF.